The 14 T cell receptor beta chains listed next were all sequenced from one sample in a study of blood T cells in healthy people across ages. The authors ran a second PCR of about 6 to 11 cycles using a sample-barcoded 5' primer and a J-beta primer mix. TCRdb fed the 5' RACE reads into MiXCR, producing one record per CDR3 protein. The table shows under 850,000 distinct CDR3 sequences, with 35% to 40% occurring only once. Sample: blood. The receptors stem from a man between 18 and 35 years old in good health.

The rearrangement joins TRBV20-1 to TRBJ2-1; D perhaps matches TRBD1 (5 bases). Trimming stripped 1 base from V and 7 bases from J, with 17 bases between. CDR3 length: 15 residues. CDR1 and CDR2 (germline): DFQATT, SNEGSKA (reference sequence). The CDR3 loop reads CSARGLDTFRNEQFF. CDR3 in DNA: TGCAGTGCTAGAGGTCTGGACACCTTTAGGAATGAGCAGTTCTTC.

The V and J genes are TRBV12-3 or TRBV12-4 and TRBJ1-1; 8 positions agree with TRBD1. The V gene end was trimmed by 5 bases and the J gene end by 0 bases; junction bases not matched to a gene: 5. This CDR3 has 15 amino acids. CDR3 protein: CASSIRTGMNTEAFF. DNA of the CDR3: TGTGCCAGCAGTATCCGGACAGGGATGAACACTGAAGCTTTCTTT.

The V and J genes are TRBV6-6 and TRBJ2-7; the D gene is possibly TRBD2 (6 bases). The CDR3 consists of 14 residues. Germline-derived CDR1 and CDR2 are MNHNY and SVGAGI (reference sequence). Trimming pared 2 bases from V and 5 bases from J, leaving 13 bases between. As DNA, the CDR3 is TGTGCCAGCAGTTACGCGGGGTACAGGAACGAGCAGTACTTC. It translates to CASSYAGYRNEQYF.

V usage is TRBV7-2 and J usage is TRBJ1-5; D unclear. The length of the CDR3 is 17 residues. Between the trimmed V and J ends, which lost 5 bases and 4 bases, there was a span of 21 bases. CDR1 is SGHTA and CDR2 is FQGNSA in the germline V gene. CDR3 loop: CASSLTSGPQVNQPQHF. The CDR3 bases are TGTGCCAGCAGCCTTACCTCCGGCCCCCAGGTTAATCAGCCCCAGCATTTT. Full variable domain (remainder filled in from reference TRBV7-2 and TRBJ1-5): GAGVSQSPSNKVTEKGKDVELRCDPISGHTALYWYRQSLGQGLEFLIYFQGNSAPDKSGLPSDRFSAERTGGSVSTLTIQRTQQEDSAVYLCASSLTSGPQVNQPQHFGDGTRLSIL.

J is TRBJ1-5 and V is TRBV5-5; 10 nucleotides agree with TRBD1. Germline V lookup: CDR1 SGHKS, CDR2 YYEKEE (reference sequence). This CDR3 is 14 amino acids long. Losses at the gene ends were 5 bases for V and 7 bases for J; bases not matched to a gene: 6. The CDR3 sequence is CASSMTGGGQPQHF. CDR3 coding DNA: TGTGCCAGCAGTATGACAGGGGGCGGACAGCCCCAGCATTTT.

This clonotype was detected ten times or more. The V gene is TRBV15, the J gene TRBJ2-4; 9 bases map to TRBD1. With V trimmed by 5 bases and J by 0 bases, 8 bases remained unmatched. The length of the CDR3 is 17 residues. The germline V gene encodes CDR1 LNHNV and CDR2 YYDKDF (reference sequence). This chain's CDR3 is CATSVRDRELAKNIQYF. CDR3 sequence (DNA): TGTGCCACCAGCGTCCGGGACAGGGAGCTAGCCAAAAACATTCAGTACTTC.

This clonotype showed up many times. The J gene is TRBJ1-1, the V gene TRBV20-1, with D hard to call. CDR1 is DFQATT, CDR2 SNEGSKA, per germline (reference sequence). Trimming cost V 0 bases and J 1 base, with 9 bases left between them. CDR3 length: 14 residues. DNA for the CDR3: TGCAGTGCTAGAGATTACCGGTCGAACACTGAAGCTTTCTTT. Its translation is CSARDYRSNTEAFF.

The chain recombines TRBV20-1 with TRBJ2-5; no firm D call. V was trimmed by 2 bases and J by 5 bases, leaving 12 bases between them. The CDR3 is made up of 13 amino acids. Per the germline V gene, CDR1 is DFQATT and CDR2 is SNEGSKA (reference sequence). The CDR3 reads CSARSRTWETQYF. The CDR3 nucleotides read TGCAGTGCTAGATCCCGAACATGGGAGACCCAGTACTTC.

The chain recombines TRBV20-1 with TRBJ2-4; D unresolved. This CDR3 region has 14 residues. Germline-derived CDR1 and CDR2 are DFQATT and SNEGSKA (reference sequence). Deletions cut 7 bases from V and 13 bases from J, with 26 bases between. DNA of the CDR3: TGCAGTGGGATGGCGGCCTTGACCTACAATGAGCAGTACTTC. Amino acid sequence: CSGMAALTYNEQYF.

The count of this clonotype is one. This sequence joins TRBV4-1 and TRBJ1-5; D might be TRBD1 (5 bases). The V gene lost 5 bases and the J gene lost 9 bases, with 14 bases spanning the gap. This CDR3 spans 13 amino acids. CDR1 is MGHRA, CDR2 YSYEKL, per germline. CDR3 sequence (DNA): TGCGCCAGCAGCGAGGGGTCGGGTCGGCCCCAGCATTTT. Amino acid sequence: CASSEGSGRPQHF.

This clonotype has just one count. The chain couples TRBV24-1 to TRBJ1-2, with 7 bases lining up with TRBD1. Germline CDR1 is KGHDR and CDR2 is SFDVKD. This CDR3 is built from 14 residues. V lost 3 bases, J lost 10 bases, and 10 bases stayed unmatched. The DNA of the CDR3 is TGTGCCACCAGTGATCCGTACAGGGGAGATGACTACACCTTC. Its translation: CATSDPYRGDDYTF.

V and J are TRBV12-3 or TRBV12-4 and TRBJ2-7; D possibly corresponds to TRBD2 (6 bases). V lost 5 bases and J lost 4, with 15 bases in between. CDR3 length equals 14 residues. The CDR3 is CASSVGLGGYEQYF. CDR3 coding DNA: TGTGCCAGCAGTGTAGGTCTGGGAGGATACGAGCAGTACTTC.

This chain uses TRBV14 with TRBJ2-1; 7 bases are a match to TRBD1. This CDR3 region has 16 residues. The ends lost 4 bases at V and 2 bases at J; junction bases unmatched: 8. Germline CDR1 reads SGHDN; CDR2 reads FVKESK. The chain's CDR3 is CASSLIPGQAYNEQFF. CDR3 in DNA: TGTGCCAGCAGCCTCATCCCCGGACAGGCCTACAATGAGCAGTTCTTC.

There are a few counts of this clonotype. The rearrangement joins TRBV10-3 to TRBJ2-5; D may be TRBD1 (6 bases). V gave up 0 bases and J gave up 13 bases, with 18 bases separating them. CDR3 length equals 14 residues. CDR1 ENHRY and CDR2 SYGVKD come from the germline V gene. The CDR3 here is CAISESGTPIPLYF. DNA for the CDR3: TGTGCCATCAGTGAGTCGGGGACACCGATTCCTCTGTACTTC.